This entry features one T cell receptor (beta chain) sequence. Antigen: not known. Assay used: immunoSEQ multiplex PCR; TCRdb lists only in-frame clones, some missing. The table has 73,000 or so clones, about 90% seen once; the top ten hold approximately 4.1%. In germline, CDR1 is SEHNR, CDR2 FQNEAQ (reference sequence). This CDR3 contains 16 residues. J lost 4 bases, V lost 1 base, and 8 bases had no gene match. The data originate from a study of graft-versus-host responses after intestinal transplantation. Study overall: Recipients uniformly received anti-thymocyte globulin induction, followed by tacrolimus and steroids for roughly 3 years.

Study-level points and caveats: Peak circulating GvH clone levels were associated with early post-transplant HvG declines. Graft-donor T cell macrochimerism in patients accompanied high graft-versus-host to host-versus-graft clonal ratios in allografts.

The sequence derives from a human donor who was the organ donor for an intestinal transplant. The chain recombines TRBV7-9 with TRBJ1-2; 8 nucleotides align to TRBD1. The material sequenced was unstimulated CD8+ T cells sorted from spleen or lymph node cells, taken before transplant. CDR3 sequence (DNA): TGTGCCAGCAGCTTAGTCACAGGGGGGAGCAGCTATGGCTACACCTTC. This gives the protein CASSLVTGGSSYGYTF.